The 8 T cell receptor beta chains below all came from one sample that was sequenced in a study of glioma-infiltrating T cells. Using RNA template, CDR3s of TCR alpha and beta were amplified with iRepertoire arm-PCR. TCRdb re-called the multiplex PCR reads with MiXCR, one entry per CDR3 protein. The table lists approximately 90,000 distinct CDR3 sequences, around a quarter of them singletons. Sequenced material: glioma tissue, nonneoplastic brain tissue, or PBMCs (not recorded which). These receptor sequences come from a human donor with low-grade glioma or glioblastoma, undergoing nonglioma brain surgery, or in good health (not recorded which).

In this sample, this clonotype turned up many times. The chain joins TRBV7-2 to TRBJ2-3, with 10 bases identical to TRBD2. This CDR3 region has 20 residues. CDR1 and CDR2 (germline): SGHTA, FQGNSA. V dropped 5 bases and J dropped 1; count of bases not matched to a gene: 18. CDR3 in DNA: TGTGCCAGCAGCCCCCGGGGTAGCGGGAGGTCTCGGCTTCGCACAGATACGCAGTATTTT. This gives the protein CASSPRGSGRSRLRTDTQYF.

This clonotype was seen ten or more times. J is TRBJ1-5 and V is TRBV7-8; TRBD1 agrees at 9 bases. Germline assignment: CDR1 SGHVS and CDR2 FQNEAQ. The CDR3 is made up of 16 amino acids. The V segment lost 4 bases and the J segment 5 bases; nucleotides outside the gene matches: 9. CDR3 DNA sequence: TGTGCCAGCAGCTCACGACGGGACAGGGCTTATCAGCCCCAGCATTTT. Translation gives CASSSRRDRAYQPQHF. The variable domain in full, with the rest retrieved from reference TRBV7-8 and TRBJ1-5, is GAGVSQSPRYKVAKRGQDVALRCDPISGHVSLFWYQQALGQGPEFLTYFQNEAQLDKSGLPSDRFFAERPEGSVSTLKIQRTQQEDSAVYLCASSSRRDRAYQPQHFGDGTRLSIL.

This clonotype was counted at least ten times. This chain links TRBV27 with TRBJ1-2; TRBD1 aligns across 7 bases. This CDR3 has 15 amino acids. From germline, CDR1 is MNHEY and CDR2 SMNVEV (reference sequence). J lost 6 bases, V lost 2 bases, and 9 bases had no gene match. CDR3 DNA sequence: TGTGCCAGCAGTTTAAGGGGGCTTCCCGCTAATGGCTACACCTTC. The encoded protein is CASSLRGLPANGYTF.

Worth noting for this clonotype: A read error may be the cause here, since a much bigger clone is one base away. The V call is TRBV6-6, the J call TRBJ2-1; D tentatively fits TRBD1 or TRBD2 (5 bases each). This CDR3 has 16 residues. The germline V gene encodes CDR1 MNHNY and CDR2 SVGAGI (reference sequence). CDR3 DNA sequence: TGTGCCAGCAGTTCCACGTTGAGGGGCTCCTACAATAAGCAGTTCTTC. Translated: CASSSTLRGSYNKQFF.

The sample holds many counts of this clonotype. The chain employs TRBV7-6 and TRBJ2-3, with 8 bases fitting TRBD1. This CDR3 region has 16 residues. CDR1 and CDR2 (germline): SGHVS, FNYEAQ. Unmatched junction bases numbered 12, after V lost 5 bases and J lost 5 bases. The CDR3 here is CASSNAGTGGEDTQYF. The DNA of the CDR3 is TGTGCCAGCAGCAATGCCGGGACAGGAGGGGAAGATACGCAGTATTTT. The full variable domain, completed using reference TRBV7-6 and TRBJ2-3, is GAGVSQSPRYKVTKRGQDVALRCDPISGHVSLYWYRQALGQGPEFLTYFNYEAQQDKSGLPNDRFSAERPEGSISTLTIQRTEQRDSAMYRCASSNAGTGGEDTQYFGPGTRLTVL.

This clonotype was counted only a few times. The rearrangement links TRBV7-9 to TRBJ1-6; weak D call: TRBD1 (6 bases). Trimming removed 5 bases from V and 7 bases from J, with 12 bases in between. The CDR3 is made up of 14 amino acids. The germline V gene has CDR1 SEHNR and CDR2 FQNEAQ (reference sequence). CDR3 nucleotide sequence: TGTGCCAGCAGCGCTACAGGGTCCAATTCACCCCTCCACTTT. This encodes CASSATGSNSPLHF.

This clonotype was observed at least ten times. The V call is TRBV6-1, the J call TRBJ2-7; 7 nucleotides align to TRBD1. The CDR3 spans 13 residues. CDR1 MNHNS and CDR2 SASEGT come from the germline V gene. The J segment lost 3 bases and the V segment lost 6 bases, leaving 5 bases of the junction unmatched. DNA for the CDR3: TGTGCCAGCAGATCTTGGACAGGCTACGAGCAGTACTTC. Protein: CASRSWTGYEQYF.

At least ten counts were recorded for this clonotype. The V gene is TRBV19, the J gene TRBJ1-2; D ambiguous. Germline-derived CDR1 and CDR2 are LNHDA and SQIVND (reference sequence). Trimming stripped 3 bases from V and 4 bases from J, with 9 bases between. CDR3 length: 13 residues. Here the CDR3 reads CASSILRSYGYTF. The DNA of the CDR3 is TGTGCCAGTAGTATTCTCCGAAGCTATGGCTACACCTTC.